The following is a T cell receptor beta chain sequence with its context. The antigen remains undetermined. Germline loops: CDR1 MNHNY, CDR2 SVGAGI (reference sequence). Germline trimming cut 4 bases from V and 3 bases from J; bases unmatched to any gene: 4. This CDR3 has 14 amino acids. These data are taken from a study of T cell responses to AZD1222 COVID-19 vaccine. Study-wide points: Rises in breadth and depth of Spike-specific TCRs came after two AZD1222 doses.

Sequencing used immunoSEQ multiplex PCR; TCRdb keeps in-frame clones, though not all of them. The sample comprises around 130,000 clones, more than 85% of which are singletons, and 3.1% rests with the top ten. This sequence was found in an adult in good health. Material: peripheral blood, obtained on day 0 of AZD1222 vaccination. The chain joins TRBV6-6 to TRBJ1-2; TRBD1 agrees at 8 bases. CDR3 bases: TGTGCCAGCAGTTCCACAGGGGGACACTATGGCTACACCTTC. Its translation is CASSSTGGHYGYTF.